This TCR beta chain was documented in a study of shared clonotypes between healthy human individuals (dated by TCRdb to the early 2020s). With respect to the entire study: A few men and a couple of women, aged 18 to 49 years, made up the cohort. For each donor, three plates each were used for CD4 naive and CD4 memory, two plates were used for CD8 naive, and one plate was used for CD8 memory. Blood TCR repertoires of a handful of healthy adults were deeply sequenced to estimate repertoire size and the extent of clonotype sharing between individuals. Different laboratories and diverse techniques were used to prepare libraries and sequence TCR repertoires, to increase sequencing depth and limit assay-specific biases. Leukapheresis yielded between about 0.94 and 8.9 billion PBMCs per donor. On the study overall, not on this receptor specifically: Across a few donors, approximately 5% of naive CD4, more than 3% of naive CD8, 2% to 2.5% of memory CD4, and 0.4% to 0.45% of memory CD8 clonotypes were shared. Because the study included only a small number of donors, the genetic and exposure-history diversity represented was limited. Higher generation probabilities were observed for clonotypes shared by all four sorted-subset donors than for non-shared clonotypes. Even with the large sequencing depth, rarefaction of the sorted-subset datasets indicated that sequencing was incomplete. Pairwise subsampling led to the expectation that sequencing depth would affect the degree of clonotype sharing among donors. Larger estimated clonotype richness was generally found for naive subsets than for memory subsets. Sampling was restricted to blood, and TCR repertoires in tissues likely differ from the TCR repertoires found in blood.

CD8 naive samples were obtained by positive selection for CCR7 among CD45RO-negative cells, yielding a CD45RA+CCR7+ population from which TemRA cells were excluded. Donors were healthy HIV-negative adults with no recently reported acute infections or vaccinations. Every donor was a Caucasian adult residing in Nashville, Tennessee, USA. Blood was obtained by leukapheresis, after which PBMCs were separated by Ficoll-Histopaque density gradient centrifugation and cryopreserved in liquid nitrogen vapor phase. Analytical flow cytometry was used to check the purity and quantity of every magnetically sorted T cell population. Each sorted fraction had its genomic DNA isolated and then quantified by UV absorbance on a Nanodrop 2000c. CDR1 and CDR2, per the germline V gene, are MDHEN and SYDVKM. The CDR3, cysteine through phenylalanine, is 15 amino acids long. CDR3 DNA is the only sequence kept; it has 45 bases, read in frame from the first base. V is cut by 6 bases and J by 0 bases, and the space between the germline ends is 12 bases.

Note on this clone: The clone's antigen remains unknown. No much larger clonotype is one base removed from it; base qualities were not supplied.

Using the deep immunoSEQ assay, multiplex PCR amplified TCR CDR3 regions from genomic DNA. Extracted genomic DNA from each cell subset was spread evenly across all wells of several immunoSEQ 96-well plates, with each plate serving as a replicate. For sorted subsets, 150 to 250 ng of genomic DNA, equivalent to tens of thousands of T cell genomes, went into each replicate PCR. Purified libraries were quantified with a Qubit 3.0 fluorometer, sized on a Bioanalyzer 2100, and re-quantified with the KAPA Library Quantification kit. Each immunoSEQ 96-well plate was sequenced on its own single-read 150-cycle Illumina NextSeq 550 flow cell. The study's own analysis went as follows. The immunoSEQ output contained only junctional sequences without quality scores, so filtering could not match that applied to full-length reads. Sequences were annotated with PyIR, a Python wrapper for IgBLAST v1.9, using IMGT germline references to assign V/J genes and CDR3. Reads were removed for weak V/J assignments (E-value above 1e-6), missing CDR3, stop codons, out-of-frame junctions, or ambiguous translated residues. A V3J clonotype was defined by an identical inferred V gene, J gene, and CDR3 amino acid sequence. Percentage overlap between repertoires was computed as shared unique clonotypes divided by the size of the smaller repertoire. Richness of each repertoire was evaluated using RTK rarefaction, the Chao1 estimator, and Recon v2.1 estimates of unobserved clonotypes. OLGA was used to compute generation probabilities for all TCRbeta clonotypes that the gDNA method yielded from a handful of donors. TCRdb provides this immuneACCESS table in a form limited to in-frame rearrangements. Some clones are lacking; in checked studies, under half of them reflect an unresolved V gene, and why the rest are absent is not known. For V, J and clone size, that table is used; D and trimming come from the DNA. Recorded for this sample are nearly 2 million clones; roughly 94% of them occurred a single time. The top ten constitute 1.2% of the sample.

The sequence links TRBV28 to TRBJ1-3; the D gene identity is not certain. The specimen was naive CD8+ T cells sorted from blood. The cell subset or site label here, explained by the study, means: CD45RA+CCR7+. The sequence was obtained from a man in his late teens or twenties in good health. In nucleotides, the sequence is TGTGCCAGCAGACCTAGGACCCCCTCTGGAAACACCATATATTTT. This codes for CASRPRTPSGNTIYF.